Listed below are T cell receptor beta chains from one sample, sequenced in a study of regulatory T cells in long-lasting Graves disease. TCRdb itself ran the multiplex PCR reads through MiXCR, one entry per CDR3 protein. The sample contains 450,000 to 700,000 distinct CDR3 sequences, roughly 13% of which appear only once. This sample was shared with a second study, whose subject was T cells in Graves' hyperthyroidism and ophthalmopathy.

The starting material was peripheral blood mononuclear cells (PBMCs), obtained at new diagnosis, from a patient treated with antithyroid drugs. The receptors stem from a man aged 30 to 45 with Graves disease. The CDR3 runs from the conserved cysteine through the conserved F or W. The D gene is left open where the match is weak. The listing skips clone size in some rows; elsewhere it reads once, few, many or a size class.

d_call: -
clone_size: many
v_call: TRBV5-1
j_call: TRBJ1-1
cdr3_length: 13
cdr3_aa: CASSLRGETEAFF
cdr3_nt: TGCGCCAGCAGCTTGCGGGGCGAGACTGAAGCTTTCTTT

d_call: -
clone_size: few
v_call: TRBV20-1
j_call: TRBJ1-1
cdr3_length: 14
cdr3_aa: CSARARGRNTEAFF
cdr3_nt: TGCAGTGCTAGGGCTCGAGGGCGGAACACTGAAGCTTTCTTT

d_call: TRBD2
clone_size: many
v_call: TRBV6-1
j_call: TRBJ2-7
cdr3_length: 16
cdr3_aa: CASRSGRALSSYEQYF
cdr3_nt: TGTGCCAGCAGGAGCGGGAGGGCCTTAAGCTCCTACGAGCAGTACTTC

d_call: -
clone_size: many
v_call: TRBV20-1
j_call: TRBJ1-1
cdr3_length: 13
cdr3_aa: CSARGQVNTEAFF
cdr3_nt: TGCAGTGCTAGAGGACAGGTGAACACTGAAGCTTTCTTT

d_call: -
clone_size: -
v_call: TRBV27
j_call: TRBJ1-2
cdr3_length: 15
cdr3_aa: CASTLTFRGPGGYTF
cdr3_nt: TGTGCCAGCACTCTAACATTTCGGGGGCCTGGTGGCTACACCTTC

d_call: TRBD2
clone_size: many
v_call: TRBV20-1
j_call: TRBJ2-1
cdr3_length: 15
cdr3_aa: CSASSGGPGLNEQFF
cdr3_nt: TGCAGTGCTAGTTCGGGAGGGCCGGGCCTTAATGAGCAGTTCTTC

d_call: -
clone_size: -
v_call: TRBV7-9
j_call: TRBJ1-4
cdr3_length: 15
cdr3_aa: CASSSASATNEKLFF
cdr3_nt: TGTGCCAGCAGCTCCGCCTCAGCAACTAATGAAAAACTGTTTTTT

d_call: -
clone_size: many
v_call: TRBV7-9
j_call: TRBJ1-1
cdr3_length: 17
cdr3_aa: CASSPDRPGGPNTEAFF
cdr3_nt: TGTGCCAGCAGCCCCGACAGGCCGGGAGGACCGAACACTGAAGCTTTCTTT

d_call: -
clone_size: many
v_call: TRBV6-1
j_call: TRBJ1-2
cdr3_length: 15
cdr3_aa: CASSEAQTATRGYTF
cdr3_nt: TGTGCCAGCAGTGAAGCACAAACCGCAACCCGAGGCTACACCTTC

d_call: -
clone_size: many
v_call: TRBV20-1
j_call: TRBJ2-2
cdr3_length: 16
cdr3_aa: CSASRPTVSNTGELFF
cdr3_nt: TGCAGTGCAAGCCGACCGACGGTCTCGAACACCGGGGAGCTGTTTTTT

d_call: -
clone_size: -
v_call: TRBV13
j_call: TRBJ1-3
cdr3_length: 14
cdr3_aa: CASSRTPSGNTIYF
cdr3_nt: TGTGCCAGCAGCCGGACACCCTCTGGAAACACCATATATTTT

d_call: -
clone_size: -
v_call: TRBV29-1
j_call: TRBJ2-2
cdr3_length: 13
cdr3_aa: CSVDGGQTGELFF
cdr3_nt: TGCAGCGTTGATGGGGGGCAGACCGGGGAGCTGTTTTTT

d_call: -
clone_size: many
v_call: TRBV20-1
j_call: TRBJ1-1
cdr3_length: 12
cdr3_aa: CSAAPSETEAFF
cdr3_nt: TGCAGTGCTGCCCCCTCGGAAACTGAAGCTTTCTTT

d_call: -
clone_size: -
v_call: TRBV24-1
j_call: TRBJ2-3
cdr3_length: 15
cdr3_aa: CATSDKDGGTDTQYF
cdr3_nt: TGTGCCACCAGTGATAAGGATGGCGGAACAGATACGCAGTATTTT

d_call: TRBD1
clone_size: many
v_call: TRBV20-1
j_call: TRBJ2-7
cdr3_length: 12
cdr3_aa: CSSTGTAYEQYF
cdr3_nt: TGCAGTTCTACCGGGACAGCCTACGAGCAGTACTTC

d_call: -
clone_size: -
v_call: TRBV19
j_call: TRBJ2-7
cdr3_length: 11
cdr3_aa: CASNIGVEQYF
cdr3_nt: TGTGCCAGTAATATAGGAGTCGAGCAGTACTTC

d_call: -
clone_size: many
v_call: TRBV20-1
j_call: TRBJ2-1
cdr3_length: 12
cdr3_aa: CSASSQGNEQFF
cdr3_nt: TGCAGTGCTAGTTCTCAGGGCAATGAGCAGTTCTTC

d_call: -
clone_size: many
v_call: TRBV29-1
j_call: TRBJ2-1
cdr3_length: 14
cdr3_aa: CSVETVQGYNEQFF
cdr3_nt: TGCAGCGTTGAAACGGTGCAGGGCTACAATGAGCAGTTCTTC

d_call: -
clone_size: few
v_call: TRBV7-9
j_call: TRBJ2-1
cdr3_length: 12
cdr3_aa: CASSPQGLEQFF
cdr3_nt: TGTGCCAGCAGCCCACAAGGCCTTGAGCAGTTCTTC

d_call: -
clone_size: many
v_call: TRBV7-8
j_call: TRBJ2-3
cdr3_length: 15
cdr3_aa: CASSSPRATTDTQYF
cdr3_nt: TGTGCCAGCAGCTCCCCCCGCGCGACCACAGATACGCAGTATTTT

d_call: TRBD1
clone_size: many
v_call: TRBV12-5
j_call: TRBJ2-2
cdr3_length: 13
cdr3_aa: CASGTGGPGELFF
cdr3_nt: TGTGCTAGTGGGACAGGGGGCCCCGGGGAGCTGTTTTTT

d_call: -
clone_size: many
v_call: TRBV13
j_call: TRBJ1-1
cdr3_length: 12
cdr3_aa: CASSLEGPEAFF
cdr3_nt: TGTGCCAGCAGCTTAGAGGGTCCTGAAGCTTTCTTT